A selection of T cell receptor beta chains follows, all from one sample in a study of shared clonotypes between healthy human individuals. Measured with immunoSEQ multiplex PCR; TCRdb has only the in-frame clones, and not every one. The sample lists around 2,100,000 clones; about 95% were seen once. Material: naive CD8+ T cells sorted from blood. Every receptor here comes from a young man in good health. Both conserved end residues are part of each CDR3. A D gene is named only where the DNA matches it firmly. A row's size may be missing; if present it is once, few, many or a size class.

V gene	J gene	clone size	CDR3 length	D gene	CDR3 DNA	CDR3 protein
TRBV9	TRBJ1-2	-	13	-	TGTGCCAGCAGCGTTGGAGATAACTATGGCTACACCTTC	CASSVGDNYGYTF
TRBV7-3	TRBJ1-6	-	16	TRBD1	TGTGCCAGCAGCGCTATGGGACAGGCGTATAATTCACCCCTCCACTTT	CASSAMGQAYNSPLHF
TRBV6-5	TRBJ2-7	-	16	-	TGTGCCAGCAGTTACTCGAAGGGACCCTATTTCTACGAGCAGTACTTC	CASSYSKGPYFYEQYF
TRBV7-9	TRBJ2-3	-	17	TRBD2	TGTGCCAGCAGCTCTCCAGCGGGGGGAGGATTTGCAGATACGCAGTATTTT	CASSSPAGGGFADTQYF
TRBV6-5	TRBJ2-7	-	13	-	TGTGCCAGCAGTATCGCTAGCGCCTACGAGCAGTACTTC	CASSIASAYEQYF
TRBV4-1	TRBJ1-5	-	14	-	TGCGCCAGCAGCCAAGATAGGGGGGTTCAGCCCCAGCATTTT	CASSQDRGVQPQHF
TRBV10-2	TRBJ1-3	-	12	-	TGCGCCAGCCTGGGCTCTGGAAACACCATATATTTT	CASLGSGNTIYF
TRBV5-4	TRBJ2-7	once	17	TRBD1	TGTGCCAGCAGCGGGGAGAGTGTGGGACAGGGGGCCCACGAGCAGTACTTC	CASSGESVGQGAHEQYF
TRBV19	TRBJ2-7	-	13	-	TGTGCCAAACAAAGCCTAAGCTCCTACGAGCAGTACTTC	CAKQSLSSYEQYF
TRBV19	TRBJ2-7	-	15	TRBD1	TGTGCCAGTAGTATGGGGGCCTATGGACCGGGACAGAAGTACTTC	CASSMGAYGPGQKYF
TRBV7-8	TRBJ2-7	-	13	-	TGTGCCAGCAGCTCGAAGCCCGGGTACGAGCAGTACTTC	CASSSKPGYEQYF
TRBV6-5	TRBJ2-7	-	15	-	TGTGCCACCCGTGTAGCGGACTTCTATTCCTACGAGCAGTACTTC	CATRVADFYSYEQYF
TRBV14	TRBJ2-7	-	15	-	TGTGCCAGCAGCCGAAACCGGGACGAGTCCTACGAGCAGTACTTC	CASSRNRDESYEQYF
TRBV27	TRBJ1-1	-	12	TRBD1	TGTGCCAGCAGTCCACAGGGGACTGAAGCTTTCTTT	CASSPQGTEAFF
TRBV13	TRBJ2-7	-	14	-	TGTGCCAGCAGCACGGGGACTGCCGCGGTTGAGCAGTACTTC	CASSTGTAAVEQYF
TRBV6-5	TRBJ2-7	-	14	-	TGTGCCAGCAGTTTGGCTGGGAGCTCCTACGAGCAGTACTTC	CASSLAGSSYEQYF
TRBV6-1	TRBJ1-5	-	16	-	TGTGCCAGCAGTGAGGAGCAAGTCTATAGCAATCAGCCCCAGCATTTT	CASSEEQVYSNQPQHF
TRBV4-1	TRBJ1-1	-	17	-	TGCGCCAGCAGCCTTCGAGGGCAGGGCCTAGGAAACACTGAAGCTTTCTTT	CASSLRGQGLGNTEAFF
TRBV27	TRBJ1-2	-	13	-	TGTGCCAGCAGTTTACAGGAAAACTATGGCTACACCTTC	CASSLQENYGYTF
TRBV19	TRBJ2-5	-	14	TRBD2	TGTGCCAGTAGTATCTATGCGGGAGAGGAGACCCAGTACTTC	CASSIYAGEETQYF
TRBV9	TRBJ2-3	-	17	-	TGTGCCAGCAGCGTGGTCGAACAAGTTTGGGGCACAGATACGCAGTATTTT	CASSVVEQVWGTDTQYF
TRBV28	TRBJ2-2	-	12	-	TGTGCCAGCAACTATTACACCGGGGAGCTGTTTTTT	CASNYYTGELFF
TRBV2	TRBJ2-7	-	22	TRBD1	TGTGCCAGCAGTATACCCGGGACAGGGGGCCCAGCGGGCACCATAACTTTCTACGAGCAGTACTTC	CASSIPGTGGPAGTITFYEQYF
TRBV7-9	TRBJ2-1	once	12	-	TGTGCCAGCAGCTTAGTCGACCATGAGCAGTTCTTC	CASSLVDHEQFF
TRBV19	TRBJ2-1	-	14	TRBD2	TGTGCCAGTAGTATCCTTTCGACTAGCCATGAGCAGTTCTTC	CASSILSTSHEQFF
TRBV30	TRBJ2-7	-	15	TRBD1	TGTGCCTGGAGTCCGCCGGGACAGGGGGCCTACGAGCAGTACTTC	CAWSPPGQGAYEQYF
TRBV13	TRBJ2-7	-	15	TRBD2	TGTGCCAGCAGCTTCGAAGCGGGAGGCGCCTACGAGCAGTACTTC	CASSFEAGGAYEQYF
TRBV7-9	TRBJ2-7	-	13	-	TGTGCCAGCAGCTCAGGGGTCCTAGACGAGCAGTACTTC	CASSSGVLDEQYF
TRBV7-9	TRBJ1-5	-	17	TRBD1	TGTGCCAGCAGCTTCCAAGGGGGCCCCTATAGCAATCAGCCCCAGCATTTT	CASSFQGGPYSNQPQHF
TRBV5-5	TRBJ2-2	-	13	-	TGTGCCAGCAGCTTGGTACCTCTCGGGGAGCTGTTTTTT	CASSLVPLGELFF
TRBV10-2	TRBJ1-5	-	12	-	TGCGCCAGCAGTGGGGGTTTACAGCCCCAGCATTTT	CASSGGLQPQHF
TRBV18	TRBJ2-6	-	21	-	TGTGCCAGCTCACAAGTGGGGATTGACAGGAGCTCACTCTCTGGGGCCAACGTCCTGACTTTC	CASSQVGIDRSSLSGANVLTF
TRBV10-2	TRBJ1-2	-	11	-	TGCGCCAGCAGTGAAGACTATGGCTACACCTTC	CASSEDYGYTF
TRBV5-5	TRBJ2-7	-	12	-	TGTGCCAGCAGCTTGGCTCCTTACGAGCAGTACTTC	CASSLAPYEQYF
TRBV27	TRBJ2-3	-	18	TRBD1	TGTGCCAGCAGTCTGGGGCCAGGGACAGGCGAAGGCGCAGATACGCAGTATTTT	CASSLGPGTGEGADTQYF
TRBV5-4	TRBJ1-2	-	14	-	TGTGCCAGCAGCTTGGAGGGGGGGCGTGCGGGCTACACCTTC	CASSLEGGRAGYTF
TRBV7-9	TRBJ2-5	-	12	-	TGTGCCAGCACCCCGGCAGGGGAGACCCAGTACTTC	CASTPAGETQYF
TRBV27	TRBJ1-5	-	14	-	TGTGCCAGCAGTGTGCAGGGAGGGAATCAGCCCCAGCATTTT	CASSVQGGNQPQHF
TRBV28	TRBJ1-2	once	13	-	TGTGCCAGCAGTCAGGGGCCGGACCCTGGCTACACCTTC	CASSQGPDPGYTF
TRBV4-1	TRBJ1-1	-	16	TRBD1	TGCGCCAGCAGCCCAAAAGCGACAGGGGGTAACACTGAAGCTTTCTTT	CASSPKATGGNTEAFF
TRBV30	TRBJ2-5	-	19	-	-	CAWSVGPGGGALSQETQYF
TRBV2	TRBJ2-7	-	15	TRBD2	TGTGCCAGCAGTGGAGTAAGCGGGAGTTTCTACGAGCAGTACTTC	CASSGVSGSFYEQYF
TRBV5-6	TRBJ1-4	-	15	-	TGTGCCAGCAGCTTGACGGGGGCCAGTGGTGAAAAACTGTTTTTT	CASSLTGASGEKLFF
TRBV6-1	TRBJ2-7	-	15	TRBD2	TGTGCCAGCAGTGAATTAGTACTAGCGGGAGCCGAGCAGTACTTC	CASSELVLAGAEQYF
TRBV9	TRBJ2-7	-	14	-	TGTGCCAGCAGCGTAGGACAGGACTCCTACGAGCAGTACTTC	CASSVGQDSYEQYF
TRBV7-6	TRBJ2-1	-	13	TRBD2	TGTGCCAGCAGCCCTGGCGGGAGCAATGAGCAGTTCTTC	CASSPGGSNEQFF
TRBV28	TRBJ1-4	-	16	-	TGTGCCAGCAGTTTATACGAGGGAGTGACTAATGAAAAACTGTTTTTT	CASSLYEGVTNEKLFF
TRBV27	TRBJ1-1	-	11	-	TGTGCCAGCAGTTCGACAGTAGATGCTTTCTTT	CASSSTVDAFF
TRBV6-5	TRBJ2-7	once	16	-	TGTGCCAGCAGTTACTCGACAGGACAGTTATCCTACGAGCAGTACTTC	CASSYSTGQLSYEQYF
TRBV7-9	TRBJ1-2	-	13	-	TGTGCCAGCTCTTGGGACACAAACTATGGCTACACCTTC	CASSWDTNYGYTF
TRBV5-4	TRBJ1-1	-	13	-	TGTGCCAGCAGCCCGGCGTCGGACACTGAAGCTTTCTTT	CASSPASDTEAFF
TRBV27	TRBJ1-1	-	12	-	TGTGCCAGCAGACAGGGATCCATTGAAGCTTTCTTT	CASRQGSIEAFF
TRBV7-9	TRBJ1-5	-	12	-	TGTGCCAGCAGCTTAGCGGGGCAGCCCCAGCATTTT	CASSLAGQPQHF